Following are 22 T cell receptor beta chains from one sample sequenced in a study of blood T cell repertoires in COVID-19. Only in-frame clones appear in the TCRdb table, and some are missing; sequencing was by immunoSEQ multiplex PCR. Of some 97,000 clones in the sample, around nine tenths are singletons; the top ten hold 5% to 6.5%. Sequencing used peripheral blood. Receptors were obtained from a man in his forties or fifties with acute or convalescent COVID-19.

This clone came up once. The chain recombines TRBV19 with TRBJ2-7, with TRBD1 matching over 8 bases. The CDR3 runs to 15 residues. Germline-derived CDR1 and CDR2 are LNHDA and SQIVND (reference sequence). V shed 8 bases, J shed 3 bases, and the junction held 12 bases outside the gene matches. This CDR3 reads CASSDARDRNYEQYF. Written as DNA, the CDR3 is TGTGCCAGTTCAGACGCCCGGGACAGGAACTACGAGCAGTACTTC.

This sequence joins TRBV5-5 and TRBJ2-5; unclear D gene. Trimming cost V 4 bases and J 2 bases, with 3 bases left between them. Germline CDR1 reads SGHKS; CDR2 reads YYEKEE (reference sequence). The CDR3 sequence is 11 residues long. The CDR3 DNA reads as TGTGCCAGCAGCCTACAAGAGACCCAGTACTTC. It codes for CASSLQETQYF.

V is TRBV5-1 and J is TRBJ2-7, with a possible D match to TRBD1 (6 bases). V lost 4 bases and J 0 bases, leaving 14 bases between the germline ends. The CDR3 consists of 15 residues. The V gene's germline CDR1 is SGHRS and CDR2 YFSETQ. In nucleotides, the CDR3 is TGCGCCAGCAGCCTCAGACAGGAGTACTCCTACGAGCAGTACTTC. This codes for CASSLRQEYSYEQYF.

This rearrangement joins TRBV7-7 to TRBJ2-2; D is possibly TRBD2 (6 bases). Germline V gene data show CDR1 as SSHAT and CDR2 as FNYEAQ (reference sequence). V lost 5 bases and J 2 bases, leaving 12 bases between the germline ends. The CDR3 runs 15 residues. CDR3 protein: CASSPGSENTGELFF. The CDR3, as DNA: TGTGCCAGCAGCCCCGGGAGTGAAAACACCGGGGAGCTGTTTTTT.

The CDR3 loop is CASSHLVREAPYEQYF. CDR3 DNA sequence: TGTGCCAGCAGCCACCTAGTCAGGGAGGCACCCTACGAGCAGTACTTC. The chain couples TRBV5-7 to TRBJ2-7, with TRBD2 as a possible D gene (6 bases). TRBV5-7 is an open reading frame, and its role is uncertain. This CDR3 contains 16 residues. The V end was cut by 4 bases, the J end by 2 bases, with 19 bases between.

This clone was counted a few times. The rearrangement joins TRBV7-9 to TRBJ1-1; 8 bases are shared with TRBD1. V dropped 6 bases and J dropped 6; count of bases not matched to a gene: 6. This CDR3 contains 13 residues. Germline-derived CDR1 and CDR2 are SEHNR and FQNEAQ (reference sequence). CDR3 coding DNA: TGTGCCAGCAGTCTAGGACAGGGCTCTGAAGCTTTCTTT. Protein sequence: CASSLGQGSEAFF.

The chain links TRBV7-6 to TRBJ2-1; TRBD2 matches at 11 bases. CDR1 and CDR2 (germline): SGHVS, FNYEAQ. V dropped 4 bases and J dropped 7; count of bases not matched to a gene: 6. The length of the CDR3 is 15 residues. The CDR3 is CASSSLAGGMNEQFF. In DNA, the CDR3 is TGTGCCAGCAGCTCCTTAGCGGGAGGGATGAATGAGCAGTTCTTC.

The V call is TRBV19, the J call TRBJ1-4, with D perhaps matching TRBD1 (6 bases). The CDR3 has 13 amino acids. Germline assignment: CDR1 LNHDA and CDR2 SQIVND (reference sequence). V was shortened by 7 bases and J by 8 bases, with 14 bases between the two germline ends. CDR3 sequence: CASIGGLGEKLFF. Written as DNA, the CDR3 is TGTGCCAGTATCGGGGGGCTCGGAGAAAAACTGTTTTTT.

This clone has a single count. The V and J genes are TRBV14 and TRBJ2-7, with D possibly TRBD1 on 6 matching bases. V was cut by 0 bases and J by 2 bases, with 23 bases left in between. This CDR3 is 19 amino acids long. The germline V gene has CDR1 SGHDN and CDR2 FVKESK. The CDR3: CASSQDLRGRQGSPYEQYF. CDR3 nucleotides: TGTGCCAGCAGCCAAGATCTCCGAGGTCGGCAGGGGAGCCCCTACGAGCAGTACTTC.

This chain connects TRBV9 to TRBJ1-1; D is unclear. The germline V gene has CDR1 SGDLS and CDR2 YYNGEE. Between the trimmed V and J ends, which lost 0 bases and 4 bases, there was a span of 10 bases. The CDR3 contains 14 residues. As DNA, the CDR3 is TGTGCCAGCAGCGTAGCAAGGGAGGCCACTGAAGCTTTCTTT. Protein product: CASSVAREATEAFF.

The chain links TRBV9 to TRBJ2-7, with TRBD2 matching 9 bases. CDR1 SGDLS and CDR2 YYNGEE come from the germline V gene. The CDR3 contains 15 residues. V lost 0 bases and J lost 2; bases outside the gene matches: 3. This CDR3 is CASSVEAGGPYEQYF. The CDR3 coding sequence is TGTGCCAGCAGCGTAGAGGCGGGAGGGCCCTACGAGCAGTACTTC.

This clone has only one observation. The CDR3 bases are TGTGCCAGCAGTCGACAGGGGAAGGCTAAGAAGTTCTTC. Its protein is CASSRQGKAKKFF. The chain joins TRBV3-1 (or the pseudogene TRBV3-2) to TRBJ2-1, with 8 bases identical to TRBD1. With 6 bases clipped from V and 14 bases from J, the junction kept 12 bases outside the gene matches. The germline CDR1 and CDR2 sequences are LGHDT and YNNKEL (reference sequence). The CDR3 contains 13 residues.

This chain uses TRBV6-6 with TRBJ2-2; the D call may be TRBD1 or TRBD2 (6 bases each). Germline lookup yields CDR1 MNHNY and CDR2 SVGAGI (reference sequence). CDR3 size: 18 residues. With 5 bases removed from V and 4 bases from J, the gap between germline ends came to 23 bases. The CDR3 protein is CASSRGLGRWHFTGELFF. CDR3 coding DNA: TGTGCCAGCAGTCGGGGGCTAGGGAGGTGGCACTTCACCGGGGAGCTGTTTTTT.

The V gene is TRBV29-1, the J gene TRBJ1-1, with D perhaps matching TRBD1 (5 bases). Germline lookup yields CDR1 SQVTM and CDR2 ANQGSEA. Trimming cost V 3 bases and J 5 bases, with 10 bases left between them. CDR3 size: 12 residues. The CDR3 here is CSVEAGGTEAFF. In nucleotides, the CDR3 is TGCAGCGTTGAGGCGGGGGGGACTGAAGCTTTCTTT.

J is TRBJ2-1 and V is TRBV30; D might be TRBD1 (7 bases). The CDR3 has 15 amino acids. V was trimmed by 0 bases and J by 4 bases, leaving 13 bases between them. Germline V lookup: CDR1 GTSNPN, CDR2 SVGIG (reference sequence). CDR3 sequence (DNA): TGTGCCTGGAGTGTAGGAGGGACAGAATACAATGAGCAGTTCTTC. It encodes CAWSVGGTEYNEQFF.

This clone was counted a single time. V and J are TRBV19 and TRBJ2-7; 10 bases line up with TRBD2. Germline lookup yields CDR1 LNHDA and CDR2 SQIVND (reference sequence). The V segment lost 5 bases and the J segment 4 bases; nucleotides outside the gene matches: 5. The CDR3 length is 14 residues. CDR3 nucleotides: TGTGCCAGTAGTCCGGGACTAGCGCAATACGAGCAGTACTTC. Its translation is CASSPGLAQYEQYF.

The V gene is TRBV5-4, the J gene TRBJ1-2; TRBD1 matches at 8 bases. The V gene end was trimmed by 0 bases and the J gene end by 6 bases; junction bases not matched to a gene: 7. Germline-derived CDR1 and CDR2 are SGHNT and YYREEE (reference sequence). The CDR3 is made up of 15 amino acids. CDR3 bases: TGTGCCAGCAGCTTGGGTATGGACAGGGCGAATGGCTACACCTTC. Protein sequence: CASSLGMDRANGYTF.

The CDR3 coding sequence is TGTGCCAGCAGACAGGACAGGGGACTCTATGGCTACACCTTC. It translates to CASRQDRGLYGYTF. The chain couples TRBV5-4 to TRBJ1-2; 9 nucleotides line up with TRBD1. From germline, CDR1 is SGHNT and CDR2 YYREEE (reference sequence). The CDR3 is made up of 14 amino acids. V was clipped by 5 bases and J by 4 bases; unmatched bases: 6.

This chain joins TRBV30 and TRBJ2-7; 7 positions agree with TRBD2. The CDR3 runs 17 residues. Germline V gives CDR1 GTSNPN, CDR2 SVGIG (reference sequence). V shed 2 bases, J shed 5 bases, and the junction held 18 bases outside the gene matches. CDR3 in amino acids: CAWSPTITGGRYNEQYF. The CDR3 nucleotides read TGTGCCTGGAGTCCAACGATCACCGGCGGGAGATACAACGAGCAGTACTTC.

There are a few counts of this clone. The rearrangement joins TRBV30 to TRBJ1-5; the D gene is possibly TRBD1 (5 bases). The CDR3 contains 15 residues. Germline values: CDR1 GTSNPN, CDR2 SVGIG (reference sequence). V shed 4 bases and J shed 3 bases, with 16 bases lying between them. The CDR3 DNA follows: TGTGCCTGGACCTCCCGGGGGACGACCAATCAGCCCCAGCATTTT. As protein: CAWTSRGTTNQPQHF.

The chain uses TRBV7-2 and TRBJ2-7; TRBD2 matches 8 bases. This CDR3 contains 14 residues. Trimming at V came to 3 bases and at J to 5 bases, leaving 6 bases not matched to a gene. The germline V gene encodes CDR1 SGHTA and CDR2 FQGNSA. CDR3 sequence: CASSLGTRTNEQYF. The CDR3 bases are TGTGCCAGCAGCTTGGGGACTAGAACTAACGAGCAGTACTTC.

The chain is built from TRBV20-1 and TRBJ2-4; 11 nucleotides agree with TRBD2. Losses at the gene ends were 3 bases for V and 2 bases for J; bases not matched to a gene: 6. Germline V lookup: CDR1 DFQATT, CDR2 SNEGSKA (reference sequence). The length of the CDR3 is 16 residues. The DNA of the CDR3 is TGCAGTGCTAGTAGAATAGCGGGAGGGACCAAAAACATTCAGTACTTC. Encoded protein: CSASRIAGGTKNIQYF.